This record covers a single T cell receptor beta chain. Its antigen is currently unknown. This record comes from a study of PD-1 blockade in classical Hodgkin lymphoma. Whole-study findings and limits: Why the repertoires differ is still unclear, perhaps disease activity or prior therapy.

Documented time point: cycle 4 day 1 (C4D1), after more than five weeks of nivolumab. Each and every patient relapsed after autologous stem cell transplantation, and patients got differing brentuximab vedotin exposure. The method was immunoSEQ multiplex PCR; TCRdb's version includes in-frame clones alone and lacks a portion of them. Of over 25,000 clones in the sample, 72% are singletons; the top ten hold approximately 4%. The receptor's source is a human donor with classical Hodgkin lymphoma. The sequencing here drew on peripheral blood mononuclear cells (PBMCs), taken before the fourth cycle of nivolumab.

The CDR3 coding sequence is TGTGCCAGCAGCCCGTGGAACCGCGGGGAGACCCAGTACTTC. Its translation is CASSPWNRGETQYF. The J gene is TRBJ2-5, the V gene TRBV9, with D perhaps matching TRBD2 (5 bases). The germline gives CDR1 SGDLS, CDR2 YYNGEE. CDR3 length: 14 amino acids. Trimming left V 4 bases short and J 5 bases short, with 15 bases between. Full variable domain (outside the CDR3, taken from reference TRBV9 and TRBJ2-5): DSGVTQTPKHLITATGQRVTLRCSPRSGDLSVYWYQQSLDQGLQFLIQYYNGEERAKGNILERFSAQQFPDLHSELNLSSLELGDSALYFCASSPWNRGETQYFGPGTRLLVL.